Each of the 30 T cell receptor beta chains below was sequenced from the same sample in a study of regulatory T cells in long-lasting Graves disease. Both iRepertoire HTBI primers and Arm-PCR of CDR3 regions were used to build the TCR beta libraries. TCRdb redid the calling of the multiplex PCR reads with MiXCR, one entry per CDR3 protein. The data contain fewer than 550,000 distinct CDR3 sequences, around 15% of them singletons. The time point denotes: newly diagnosed GD, antithyroid drugs for less than 3 months. The authors made the TCR library using RNA they extracted from PBMCs. The sample was also reused in another study, on T cells in Graves' hyperthyroidism and ophthalmopathy.

This material consisted of peripheral blood mononuclear cells (PBMCs), taken at new diagnosis, from a patient treated with antithyroid drugs. These receptor sequences come from a middle-aged woman with Graves disease.

This clonotype was counted ten times or more. The gene calls are TRBV12-3 or TRBV12-4 and TRBJ1-5; D gene unclear. The length of the CDR3 is 14 residues. V was trimmed by 4 bases and J by 2 bases, leaving 9 bases between them. In nucleotides, the CDR3 is TGTGCCAGCAGTTCCCCCGGCGGCAATCAGCCCCAGCATTTT. This codes for CASSSPGGNQPQHF.

This clonotype was counted many times. CDR3 coding DNA: TGCAGTGCTAGAGCCGACAATGAGCAGTTCTTC. Encoded protein: CSARADNEQFF. The gene calls are TRBV20-1 and TRBJ2-1; D gene unclear. The V gene lost 1 base and the J gene lost 5 bases, with 3 bases spanning the gap. In germline, CDR1 is DFQATT, CDR2 SNEGSKA (reference sequence). CDR3 length: 11 amino acids.

DNA of the CDR3: TGCAGTGCTACCCCGGGACAGGGGGGGAATGAGCAGTTCTTC. Protein: CSATPGQGGNEQFF. The chain is built from TRBV20-1 and TRBJ2-1, with TRBD1 matching over 11 bases. V was clipped by 4 bases and J by 7 bases; unmatched bases: 6. The germline V gene encodes CDR1 DFQATT and CDR2 SNEGSKA (reference sequence). The CDR3 has 14 residues.

This clonotype appeared many times. The chain has TRBV7-9 and TRBJ2-4; TRBD1 matches at 7 bases. V lost 5 bases and J lost 1; bases outside the gene matches: 11. The CDR3 is made up of 17 amino acids. From germline, CDR1 is SEHNR and CDR2 FQNEAQ (reference sequence). CDR3 loop: CASSATTGDLAKNIQYF. CDR3 coding DNA: TGTGCCAGCAGCGCCACCACAGGGGACCTTGCCAAAAACATTCAGTACTTC. The full variable domain, rest sourced from reference TRBV7-9 and TRBJ2-4, is DTGVSQNPRHKITKRGQNVTFRCDPISEHNRLYWYRQTLGQGPEFLTYFQNEAQLEKSRLLSDRFSAERPKGSFSTLEIQRTEQGDSAMYLCASSATTGDLAKNIQYFGAGTRLSVL.

This clonotype was recorded at least ten times. The chain carries TRBV11-2 and TRBJ1-5, with D tentatively TRBD1 (5 bases). This CDR3 spans 15 amino acids. Germline CDR1 is SGHAT and CDR2 is FQNNGV. Between the trimmed V and J ends, which lost 1 base and 6 bases, there was a span of 13 bases. CDR3: CASSLGGTRGQPQHF. The CDR3 nucleotides read TGTGCCAGCAGCTTAGGAGGGACTCGGGGTCAGCCCCAGCATTTT.

In this sample, this clonotype turned up a few times. The chain uses TRBV6-1 and TRBJ1-4; D is uncertain. Germline V gives CDR1 MNHNS, CDR2 SASEGT. This CDR3 spans 14 amino acids. The V gene lost 6 bases and the J gene lost 0 bases, with 8 bases spanning the gap. The CDR3 region is CASRPGPTNEKLFF. The CDR3 DNA follows: TGTGCCAGCAGACCGGGCCCAACTAATGAAAAACTGTTTTTT.

This clonotype has only a few counts. This chain links TRBV6-1 with TRBJ2-7; TRBD2 matches at 11 bases. The germline V gene has CDR1 MNHNS and CDR2 SASEGT. The CDR3 has 15 residues. Trimming cost V 7 bases and J 0 bases; bases outside gene matches: 5. The CDR3 coding sequence is TGTGCCAGCAAAGGGACTAGCGGCAGCTCCTACGAGCAGTACTTC. This sequence encodes CASKGTSGSSYEQYF.

On this clonotype itself: Given a much more abundant clone one base away, this may be a read error. This chain joins TRBV6-2 or TRBV6-3 and TRBJ2-1; 9 positions agree with TRBD2. This CDR3 has 12 amino acids. V gave up 11 bases and J gave up 11 bases; unmatched junction bases: 10. Germline lookup yields CDR1 MNHEY and CDR2 SVGEGT. As DNA, the CDR3 is TGTGCCTTAAGGACTAGCGACGGCAAGCAGTTCTTC. Translated: CALRTSDGKQFF.

The chain links TRBV20-1 to TRBJ1-6, with 10 bases matching TRBD1. V lost 4 bases and J lost 5; bases outside the gene matches: 2. This CDR3 is built from 14 residues. Germline loops: CDR1 DFQATT, CDR2 SNEGSKA (reference sequence). The CDR3 spells CSATGTGDNSPLHF. CDR3 sequence (DNA): TGCAGTGCTACCGGGACAGGGGATAATTCACCCCTCCACTTT.

As concerns this clonotype: It may be a read error: a sequence one base away is much more abundant. The V gene is TRBV12-3 or TRBV12-4, the J gene TRBJ2-7; TRBD1 might be the D (5 bases). This CDR3 is 16 amino acids long. The CDR3 DNA reads TGTGCCAGCAGTTTAGCGGGGAACAGGCAATCCTACGGGCAGTACTTC. It specifies CASSLAGNRQSYGQYF.

The table lists this clonotype with a few counts. The chain combines TRBV20-1 with TRBJ2-5, with D possibly TRBD1 on 6 matching bases. This CDR3 is 13 amino acids long. With 6 bases removed from V and 2 bases from J, the gap between germline ends came to 13 bases. From germline, CDR1 is DFQATT and CDR2 SNEGSKA (reference sequence). CDR3 coding DNA: TGCAGTGCGGCGGACAGCACACAAGAGACCCAGTACTTC. This sequence encodes CSAADSTQETQYF.

Note on this clonotype: This may be a read error, as it is one base from a much larger clone. The chain combines TRBV18 with TRBJ2-7; D is possibly TRBD1 (6 bases). The CDR3 length is 15 residues. Germline V lookup: CDR1 KGHSH, CDR2 LQKENI. The V end was cut by 1 base, the J end by 2 bases, with 12 bases between. The CDR3 region is CASSPQGTIPYEQYF. CDR3 in DNA: TGTGCCAGCTCACCACAAGGGACAATCCCCTACGAGCAGTACTTC.

This clonotype has only a few counts. The V gene is TRBV20-1, the J gene TRBJ1-6; 7 nucleotides align to TRBD1. This CDR3 is 16 amino acids long. The V segment lost 4 bases and the J segment 2 bases; nucleotides outside the gene matches: 8. CDR1 is DFQATT, CDR2 SNEGSKA, per germline (reference sequence). CDR3 protein: CSATLTGLTYNSPLHF. The CDR3 bases are TGCAGTGCTACCTTGACAGGGTTAACCTATAATTCACCCCTCCACTTT.

This clonotype was observed a handful of times. This rearrangement joins TRBV19 to TRBJ1-1; D ambiguous. Germline V gene lookup returns CDR1 LNHDA and CDR2 SQIVND (reference sequence). The V and J ends lost 4 bases and 7 bases respectively, with 7 bases between them. The CDR3 loop spans 11 amino acids. In nucleotides, the CDR3 is TGTGCCAGTAGTACGACCGATGAAGCTTTCTTT. Translating gives CASSTTDEAFF.

This clonotype has at least ten counts. The chain joins TRBV28 to TRBJ2-7; 9 nucleotides line up with TRBD1. The CDR3 sequence is 18 residues long. V lost 3 bases and J lost 5; bases outside the gene matches: 17. The germline V gene encodes CDR1 MDHEN and CDR2 SYDVKM. CDR3 residues: CASSFPPARGQGLHEQYF. The CDR3 region has the DNA TGTGCCAGCAGTTTCCCTCCCGCTCGGGGACAGGGTCTCCACGAGCAGTACTTC.

The genes are TRBV5-1 and TRBJ1-3, with D possibly being TRBD1 (6 bases). Trimming pared 1 base from V and 0 bases from J, leaving 11 bases between. Germline CDR1 and CDR2: SGHRS and YFSETQ. The CDR3 covers 16 residues. In nucleotides, the CDR3 is TGCGCCAGCAGCTTGTGGGGGCCAGACTCTGGAAACACCATATATTTT. It specifies CASSLWGPDSGNTIYF. The whole variable domain, filled in from reference TRBV5-1 and TRBJ1-3, reads KAGVTQTPRYLIKTRGQQVTLSCSPISGHRSVSWYQQTPGQGLQFLFEYFSETQRNKGNFPGRFSGRQFSNSRSEMNVSTLELGDSALYLCASSLWGPDSGNTIYFGEGSWLTVV.

The chain uses TRBV5-1 and TRBJ1-4, with D uncertain. This CDR3 is 14 amino acids long. Germline lookup yields CDR1 SGHRS and CDR2 YFSETQ. The V end lost 0 bases, the J end lost 4 bases, and 7 bases lay between the germline ends. The CDR3: CASSLVPVNEKLFF. CDR3 nucleotides: TGCGCCAGCAGCTTGGTCCCAGTTAATGAAAAACTGTTTTTT.

This chain joins TRBV6-2 or TRBV6-3 and TRBJ2-2, with 7 bases fitting TRBD1. V shed 3 bases, J shed 5 bases, and the junction held 3 bases outside the gene matches. The CDR3 totals 14 residues. Germline-derived CDR1 and CDR2 are MNHEY and SVGEGT. The CDR3 bases are TGTGCCAGCAGTTATACAGGGGAGACCGGGGAGCTGTTTTTT. Translation: CASSYTGETGELFF.

V is TRBV7-3 and J is TRBJ2-2; D not certain. V was cut by 5 bases and J by 2 bases, with 9 bases left in between. CDR3 length: 14 residues. The germline gives CDR1 SGHTA, CDR2 FQGTGA. CDR3 region: CASSRGPNTGELFF. CDR3 DNA sequence: TGTGCCAGCAGCCGAGGACCAAACACCGGGGAGCTGTTTTTT.

About this clonotype itself: An end of the junction differs from the germline gene, which may be a read error. The rearrangement joins TRBV13 to TRBJ2-1, with D perhaps TRBD1 (6 bases). CDR3 size: 12 residues. Germline loops: CDR1 PRHDT, CDR2 FYEKMQ (reference sequence). The CDR3 loop reads CAGSIQGNEQFF. DNA for the CDR3: TGTGCCGGCAGCATACAGGGTAATGAGCAGTTCTTC.

This clonotype was detected many times. The V and J genes are TRBV15 and TRBJ1-6; 11 bases agree with TRBD1. The CDR3 length is 14 residues. Losses at the gene ends were 4 bases for V and 9 bases for J; bases not matched to a gene: 2. The germline CDR1 and CDR2 sequences are LNHNV and YYDKDF (reference sequence). CDR3 coding DNA: TGTGCCACCAGCATCGGGACAGGGGGTTCACCCCTCCACTTT. It codes for CATSIGTGGSPLHF.

The gene calls are TRBV20-1 and TRBJ1-2; TRBD1 aligns across 7 bases. Germline-derived CDR1 and CDR2 are DFQATT and SNEGSKA (reference sequence). Trimming took 1 base from V and 4 from J; bases not matched to a gene: 15. The CDR3 has 17 amino acids. CDR3 coding DNA: TGCAGTGCTAGAGGAATGAGCAGGGGCAGGGGGTCCTATGGCTACACCTTC. This translates into CSARGMSRGRGSYGYTF.

At least ten counts were recorded for this clonotype. The CDR3 reads CAWTRDLASDTQYF. The DNA of the CDR3 is TGTGCCTGGACCCGGGACCTCGCCTCAGATACGCAGTATTTT. The rearrangement links TRBV30 to TRBJ2-3; either TRBD1 or TRBD2 may fit D (5 bases each). This CDR3 contains 14 residues. Germline CDR1 reads GTSNPN; CDR2 reads SVGIG (reference sequence). Trimming took 4 bases from V and 4 from J, leaving 15 bases between them.

In regard to this clonotype: A far larger clone is one base from this, pointing to a likely read error. This rearrangement joins TRBV11-3 to TRBJ1-2; 8 bases agree with TRBD1. The CDR3 is 14 amino acids. Germline trimming cut 5 bases from V and 4 bases from J; bases unmatched to any gene: 6. CDR1 is SGHNT and CDR2 is YENEEA in the germline V gene. The CDR3 nucleotides read TGTGCCAGCAGCCTGAGACAGGGGTTCTATGGCTACACCTTC. Translating it yields CASSLRQGFYGYTF.

There are many counts of this clonotype. The rearrangement joins TRBV5-1 to TRBJ2-1; weak D call: TRBD1 (5 bases). The CDR3 contains 14 residues. Trimming shortened V by 3 bases and J by 9 bases, and 16 bases separated the two germline ends. Germline values: CDR1 SGHRS, CDR2 YFSETQ. The CDR3 DNA reads as TGCGCCAGCAGCTGGGGCAGGGAAACGGCTGAGCAGTTCTTC. Its translation: CASSWGRETAEQFF.

In its sample, this clonotype was seen a few times. The V and J genes are TRBV29-1 and TRBJ1-2; 7 nucleotides align to TRBD1. J was trimmed by 3 bases and V by 0 bases; bases with no gene match: 4. CDR3 length equals 14 residues. The V gene's germline CDR1 is SQVTM and CDR2 ANQGSEA. The CDR3, as DNA: TGCAGCGTTGAAGATCGACAGGGAGACTATGGCTACACCTTC. Its translation: CSVEDRQGDYGYTF.

In its sample, this clonotype was seen a few times. The rearrangement joins TRBV7-2 to TRBJ1-5; D is undetermined. The CDR3 runs to 14 residues. The germline V gene has CDR1 SGHTA and CDR2 FQGNSA. V dropped 2 bases and J dropped 5 bases, with 10 bases sitting between them. The CDR3 DNA sequence: TGTGCCAGCAGCTTATACGGGAGGGATCAGCCCCAGCATTTT. Translated, it gives CASSLYGRDQPQHF.

This clonotype has a count of ten or more. The chain combines TRBV6-2 or TRBV6-3 with TRBJ1-2; 9 bases match TRBD1. Germline V gene sequence: CDR1 MNHEY, CDR2 SVGEGT. The V gene end was trimmed by 5 bases and the J gene end by 0 bases; junction bases not matched to a gene: 13. The CDR3 length is 18 residues. This CDR3 is CASSSSGTGSSANYGYTF. The CDR3 nucleotides read TGTGCCAGCAGTAGTTCCGGGACAGGGTCATCAGCTAACTATGGCTACACCTTC.

V gene TRBV30 combines with J gene TRBJ1-4; D may be TRBD1 (5 bases). V was trimmed by 8 bases and J by 7 bases, leaving 17 bases between them. CDR1 GTSNPN and CDR2 SVGIG come from the germline V gene (reference sequence). This CDR3 has 13 amino acids. Written as DNA, the CDR3 is TGTGCCGGGATAAACAGGCAGGGTGAAAAACTGTTTTTT. Its translation is CAGINRQGEKLFF.

This clonotype was found many times. The genes are TRBV11-3 and TRBJ1-1; tentative D call: TRBD1 (5 bases). Germline V lookup: CDR1 SGHNT, CDR2 YENEEA. The ends were cut back, 4 bases at V and 3 bases at J, with 9 bases in the middle. The CDR3 spans 13 residues. Written as DNA, the CDR3 is TGTGCCAGCAGCTCTCCAGGGTACACTGAAGCTTTCTTT. As protein: CASSSPGYTEAFF.